Included here is one T cell receptor (beta chain) sequence, with context. The antigen is not known. Amplification used 60 Vbeta primers and 13 Jbeta primers. The table came from immunoSEQ multiplex PCR; TCRdb's copy has only in-frame clones and leaves some out. The repertoire holds about 160,000 clones, with approximately 88% as singletons. CDR1 is SQVTM, CDR2 ANQGSEA, per germline. Deletions cut 4 bases from V and 3 bases from J, with 21 bases between. The CDR3 loop spans 16 amino acids. The sample is drawn from a study of cytomegalovirus exposure and HLA in healthy donors. Findings of the study overall: Three chains linked to CMV were shown in vitro to be specific for CMV antigens. An analysis was carried out at a later point. It showed that HLA-associated TCR beta chains were more clonally expanded than equally common non-associated chains.

Sequencing used PBMCs. The receptor was isolated from a boy aged 2 to 9 in good health and CMV-seronegative. The chain couples TRBV29-1 to TRBJ1-2; perhaps TRBD1 as D (5 bases). In DNA form, the CDR3 reads TGCAGCGTTGTTTCCCTAAATGGGGGACTTGACTATGGCTACACCTTC. It codes for CSVVSLNGGLDYGYTF.